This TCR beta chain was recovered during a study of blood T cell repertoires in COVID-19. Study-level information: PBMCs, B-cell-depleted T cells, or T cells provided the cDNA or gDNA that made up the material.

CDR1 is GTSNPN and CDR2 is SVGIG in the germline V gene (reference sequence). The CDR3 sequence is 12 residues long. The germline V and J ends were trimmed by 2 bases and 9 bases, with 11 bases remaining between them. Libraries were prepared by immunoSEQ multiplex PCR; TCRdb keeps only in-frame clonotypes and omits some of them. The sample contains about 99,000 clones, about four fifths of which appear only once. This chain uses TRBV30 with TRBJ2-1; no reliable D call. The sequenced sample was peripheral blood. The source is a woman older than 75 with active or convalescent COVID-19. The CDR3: CAWSRVTLEQFF. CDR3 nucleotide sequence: TGTGCCTGGAGTAGAGTTACTCTTGAGCAGTTCTTC.